Sequencing of this T cell receptor beta chain was carried out in a study of T cell repertoires in cytomegalovirus infection. Turning to the study itself: Public TCR beta signature analysis indicated the presence of both CMV infection and matching HLA type.

TCRdb independently ran MiXCR on the reads; one entry per CDR3 protein. There are some 350,000 distinct CDR3 sequences in the sample; about 35% occur only once, and roughly 12% lies in the top ten. The sample holds a few counts of this clonotype. Its antigen remains unidentified. The CDR3 covers 17 residues. Trimming stripped 0 bases from V and 0 bases from J, with 14 bases between. Sample: cultured PBMCs, taken from culture after CMV antigen stimulation. The sequence came from a human donor in good health (CMV status not recorded). Some clones in this sample may be carry-over from other donors' samples. The rearrangement links TRBV23-1 to TRBJ1-1, with D perhaps TRBD1 (5 bases). TRBV23-1 is known as an ORF, though its function is uncertain. CDR3 in amino acids: CASSQSGRGRVNTEAFF. The DNA for the CDR3 is TGCGCCAGCAGTCAATCGGGGCGGGGGAGGGTGAACACTGAAGCTTTCTTT.